The 20 T cell receptor beta chains reported below all come from one sample, sequenced in a study of blood T cell repertoires in COVID-19. The table came from immunoSEQ multiplex PCR; TCRdb's copy has only in-frame clones and leaves some out. This sample carries under 500,000 clones, roughly 90% of them seen once, and the ten largest clones take roughly 4%. Sequencing was done on a sample of peripheral blood. All receptors come from a woman in her 30s with acute or convalescent COVID-19.

The chain carries TRBV7-8 and TRBJ2-5; 9 bases map to TRBD1. Germline CDR1 SGHVS, CDR2 FQNEAQ. The CDR3 is 21 residues long. The V segment lost 0 bases and the J segment 1 base; nucleotides outside the gene matches: 18. This CDR3 is CASSLARQGGSGWRFQETQYF. Here the CDR3 DNA reads TGTGCCAGCAGCTTAGCACGACAGGGGGGTAGCGGGTGGAGATTCCAAGAGACCCAGTACTTC. Full variable domain (missing parts from reference TRBV7-8 and TRBJ2-5): GAGVSQSPRYKVAKRGQDVALRCDPISGHVSLFWYQQALGQGPEFLTYFQNEAQLDKSGLPSDRFFAERPEGSVSTLKIQRTQQEDSAVYLCASSLARQGGSGWRFQETQYFGPGTRLLVL.

The V gene is TRBV19, the J gene TRBJ1-1; 8 bases match TRBD1. V shed 7 bases, J shed 3 bases, and the junction held 7 bases outside the gene matches. Germline V gene data show CDR1 as LNHDA and CDR2 as SQIVND (reference sequence). This CDR3 region has 14 residues. The CDR3 protein is CASTGRGRDTEAFF. DNA for the CDR3: TGTGCCAGTACGGGCAGGGGGCGGGACACTGAAGCTTTCTTT.

This clone was counted between two and nine times. V and J are TRBV5-8 and TRBJ2-5; TRBD1 agrees at 9 bases. V was pared by 0 bases and J by 5 bases, with 5 bases of the junction left unmatched. The CDR3 is 15 residues long. Germline V gene data show CDR1 as SGHTS and CDR2 as YDEGEE. CDR3 sequence: CASSLDRGPWETQYF. The DNA for the CDR3 is TGTGCCAGCAGCTTGGACAGGGGGCCTTGGGAGACCCAGTACTTC.

The chain uses TRBV15 and TRBJ2-1, with 7 positions matching TRBD2. CDR3 length: 18 residues. Germline V gene sequence: CDR1 LNHNV, CDR2 YYDKDF (reference sequence). Unmatched junction bases numbered 14, after V lost 0 bases and J lost 6 bases. CDR3 bases: TGTGCCACCAGCAGAGATCGCGGGGGTAGCGGTTCAGTCAATGAGCAGTTCTTC. Translation: CATSRDRGGSGSVNEQFF. The variable domain in full, with the rest retrieved from reference TRBV15 and TRBJ2-1, is DAMVIQNPRYQVTQFGKPVTLSCSQTLNHNVMYWYQQKSSQAPKLLFHYYDKDFNNEADTPDNFQSRRPNTSFCFLDIRSPGLGDTAMYLCATSRDRGGSGSVNEQFFGPGTRLTVL.

The chain combines TRBV5-5 with TRBJ2-3, with 8 positions matching TRBD2. Germline loops: CDR1 SGHKS, CDR2 YYEKEE (reference sequence). The CDR3 loop spans 15 amino acids. The V and J ends lost 2 bases and 2 bases, in that order; junction bases with no gene match: 4. CDR3 bases: TGTGCCAGCAGCTTAGGGACTAGTTTCACAGATACGCAGTATTTT. Translated: CASSLGTSFTDTQYF.

The chain is built from TRBV27 and TRBJ1-6, with 7 bases fitting TRBD1. The CDR3 has 17 residues. The ends lost 3 bases at V and 10 bases at J; junction bases unmatched: 15. Per germline, CDR1 MNHEY and CDR2 SMNVEV (reference sequence). The CDR3 loop reads CASSFYPLRTGGSPLHF. CDR3 bases: TGTGCCAGCAGTTTCTACCCCCTACGGACAGGTGGGTCACCCCTCCACTTT.

The rearrangement joins TRBV28 to TRBJ2-5, with TRBD2 matching over 8 bases. The germline CDR1 and CDR2 sequences are MDHEN and SYDVKM. J lost 5 bases, V lost 2 bases, and 16 bases had no gene match. The CDR3 is 18 residues long. The CDR3 sequence is CASSLMSRASGFVETQYF. In DNA, the CDR3 is TGTGCCAGCAGTTTAATGTCTCGGGCTAGCGGGTTTGTGGAGACCCAGTACTTC. Together with reference TRBV28 and TRBJ2-5, the CDR3 gives the full variable domain: DVKVTQSSRYLVKRTGEKVFLECVQDMDHENMFWYRQDPGLGLRLIYFSYDVKMKEKGDIPEGYSVSREKKERFSLILESASTNQTSMYLCASSLMSRASGFVETQYFGPGTRLLVL.

V usage is TRBV2 and J usage is TRBJ2-3; 7 positions agree with TRBD2. The V segment lost 6 bases and the J segment 0 bases; nucleotides outside the gene matches: 3. From germline, CDR1 is SNHLY and CDR2 FYNNEI. The length of the CDR3 is 14 residues. CDR3 loop: CASRAGESTDTQYF. The CDR3 DNA reads TGTGCCAGCAGGGCGGGGGAGAGCACAGATACGCAGTATTTT. The entire variable domain, with the rest obtained from reference TRBV2 and TRBJ2-3, is as follows: EPEVTQTPSHQVTQMGQEVILRCVPISNHLYFYWYRQILGQKVEFLVSFYNNEISEKSEIFDDQFSVERPDGSNFTLKIRSTKLEDSAMYFCASRAGESTDTQYFGPGTRLTVL.

This chain uses TRBV11-2 with TRBJ2-3; no definite D call. The CDR3 consists of 16 residues. Germline CDR1 reads SGHAT; CDR2 reads FQNNGV. With 5 bases removed from V and 0 bases from J, the gap between germline ends came to 15 bases. The CDR3 DNA follows: TGTGCCAGCAGCCTCCGAAGTAGCCTTAGCACAGATACGCAGTATTTT. It yields the protein CASSLRSSLSTDTQYF.

About this clone itself: This sample also contains other DNA sequences that code for the same CDR3. The chain couples TRBV9 to TRBJ1-3, with D unresolved. The CDR3 spans 12 residues. Trimming left V 4 bases short and J 4 bases short, with 6 bases between. Germline V gene sequence: CDR1 SGDLS, CDR2 YYNGEE. DNA of the CDR3: TGTGCCAGCAGCCCGAGGGGAAACACCATATATTTT. This gives the protein CASSPRGNTIYF.

Turning to this clone: At the DNA level, this CDR3 is encoded by other sequences in the same sample as well. In DNA, the CDR3 is TGTGCCAGCAGCGGGACAGATCTCAATGAGCAGTTCTTC. As protein: CASSGTDLNEQFF. The chain has TRBV9 and TRBJ2-1, with D perhaps TRBD1 (6 bases). The germline V gene encodes CDR1 SGDLS and CDR2 YYNGEE. The V end was cut by 3 bases, the J end by 6 bases, with 10 bases between. The CDR3 covers 13 residues.

This clone was observed a few times. This rearrangement joins TRBV4-1 to TRBJ1-4; possible D gene TRBD1, 6 bases. V gave up 3 bases and J gave up 7 bases, with 18 bases separating them. This CDR3 has 16 amino acids. Germline-derived CDR1 and CDR2 are MGHRA and YSYEKL. The CDR3 reads CASSHTSRGIGEKLFF. Here the CDR3 DNA reads TGCGCCAGCAGCCACACCTCGAGGGGGATCGGTGAAAAACTGTTTTTT.

The chain joins TRBV7-9 to TRBJ1-4; D not certain. Germline CDR1 is SEHNR and CDR2 is FQNEAQ (reference sequence). CDR3 size: 15 residues. Trimming stripped 3 bases from V and 0 bases from J, with 8 bases between. The CDR3 sequence: CASSLAVATNEKLFF. CDR3 sequence (DNA): TGTGCCAGCAGCTTGGCAGTTGCAACTAATGAAAAACTGTTTTTT.

The V and J genes are TRBV4-1 and TRBJ1-3, with D possibly being TRBD1 (5 bases). The V end lost 0 bases, the J end lost 7 bases, and 13 bases lay between the germline ends. Germline V gene lookup returns CDR1 MGHRA and CDR2 YSYEKL. The CDR3 contains 15 residues. CDR3 DNA: TGCGCCAGCAGCCAAGATCAGGGTTTGAAGAACACCATATATTTT. Its protein product is CASSQDQGLKNTIYF.

The chain recombines TRBV5-5 with TRBJ2-3; 7 bases agree with TRBD1. The ends lost 2 bases at V and 7 bases at J; junction bases unmatched: 16. The CDR3 totals 17 residues. CDR1 is SGHKS, CDR2 YYEKEE, per germline (reference sequence). The CDR3 spells CASSFLDRPGTGYTQYF. In DNA form, the CDR3 reads TGTGCCAGCAGCTTCTTGGACAGGCCCGGGACCGGGTATACGCAGTATTTT.

The chain carries TRBV12-5 and TRBJ1-1, with 8 bases aligning to TRBD1. The CDR3 covers 16 residues. CDR1 and CDR2 (germline): LGHNT, FRNRAP. The V gene end was trimmed by 4 bases and the J gene end by 0 bases; junction bases not matched to a gene: 7. The CDR3 loop reads CASGSPPDRVNTEAFF. CDR3 DNA sequence: TGTGCTAGTGGTTCTCCGCCGGACAGGGTGAACACTGAAGCTTTCTTT.

The chain employs TRBV20-1 and TRBJ2-3; a weak D match, TRBD2 (5 bases). CDR1 and CDR2 from the germline V gene are DFQATT and SNEGSKA (reference sequence). V gave up 7 bases and J gave up 4 bases, with 6 bases separating them. CDR3 length: 10 amino acids. The chain's CDR3 is CSGRSDTQYF. The CDR3 nucleotides read TGCAGTGGGAGGTCAGATACGCAGTATTTT.

The V call is TRBV13, the J call TRBJ1-1; 8 nucleotides match TRBD1. In germline, CDR1 is PRHDT, CDR2 FYEKMQ (reference sequence). This CDR3 contains 13 residues. DNA for the CDR3: TGTGCGGCGGGGGACAGGCCGAACACTGAAGCTTTCTTT. It codes for CAAGDRPNTEAFF.

The V call is TRBV27, the J call TRBJ2-7; 12 nucleotides agree with TRBD1. The CDR3 sequence is 15 residues long. The V and J ends lost 6 bases and 3 bases, in that order; junction bases with no gene match: 6. Germline V gene sequence: CDR1 MNHEY, CDR2 SMNVEV (reference sequence). Here the CDR3 DNA reads TGTGCCAGCAGCCTCGGGACAGGGGGCAACTACGAGCAGTACTTC. As protein: CASSLGTGGNYEQYF.

The rearrangement joins TRBV5-1 to TRBJ2-2, with D possibly matching TRBD1 (6 bases). Between the trimmed V and J ends, which lost 7 bases and 2 bases, there was a span of 24 bases. The CDR3 totals 18 residues. Germline loops: CDR1 SGHRS, CDR2 YFSETQ. Here the CDR3 DNA reads TGCGCCAGCTCAGCAACAGGGTACGCGGTGGTTAACACCGGGGAGCTGTTTTTT. Translating gives CASSATGYAVVNTGELFF.